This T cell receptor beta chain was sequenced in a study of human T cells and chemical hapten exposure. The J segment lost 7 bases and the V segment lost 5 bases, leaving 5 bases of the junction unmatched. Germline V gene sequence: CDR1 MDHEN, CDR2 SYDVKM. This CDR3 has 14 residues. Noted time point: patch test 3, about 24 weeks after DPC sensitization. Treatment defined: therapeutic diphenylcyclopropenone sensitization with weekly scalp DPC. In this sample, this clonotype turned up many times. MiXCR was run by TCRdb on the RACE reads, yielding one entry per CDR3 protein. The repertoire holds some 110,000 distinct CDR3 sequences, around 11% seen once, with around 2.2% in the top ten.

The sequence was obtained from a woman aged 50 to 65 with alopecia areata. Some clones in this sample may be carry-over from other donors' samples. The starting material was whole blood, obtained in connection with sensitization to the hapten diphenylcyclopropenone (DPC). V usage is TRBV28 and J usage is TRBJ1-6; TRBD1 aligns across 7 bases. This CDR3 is CASSLTGENSPLHF. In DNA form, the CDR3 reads TGTGCCAGCAGTCTTACAGGGGAAAATTCACCCCTCCACTTT.